Here is one T cell receptor beta chain with its context. Its binding antigen is unknown. Nothing much larger sits one base from this clone, and base qualities are not available. As encoded in the germline V gene, CDR1 is SGHTA while CDR2 is FQGNSA. From V the trimming removes 1 base and from J it removes 0 bases, while the gene matches leave 4 bases of the junction unaccounted for. The CDR3 covers 19 residues, taking in both the cysteine and the phenylalanine. The CDR3 DNA has 57 bases and is translated from base 1. The sample comes from a study of molecular identifiers for immune sequencing clone quantification (dated by TCRdb to 2016 to 2018). Regarding the research as a whole: For a replicate experiment, the RNA from either about 20,000 or 100,000 naive CD8 T cells was divided into five aliquots, and four of those aliquots went on to sequencing. The study was a methods study using CD8 T cells to benchmark molecular-identifier clustering-based TCR repertoire sequencing (MIDCIRS) and TCR RNA copy counting.

Libraries of naive CD8 T cells were generated from about 19,000 to 1,100,000 sorted cells, with 10%, 30% or 50% of the purified RNA used. Naive CD8 T cells, defined as CD8+CD4-CCR7+CD45RA+, were FACS-sorted into RLT Plus buffer on a BD FACSAria II. To test detection sensitivity, Jurkat RNA equivalent to approximately nine TCR copies was spiked into samples of about 17,000-1,100,000 naive CD8 T cells. Enrichment of CD8 T cells was done with RosetteSep CD8+ T Cell Enrichment Cocktail plus Ficoll-Paque, and ACK red cell lysis came afterward. Receptors were amplified or captured by PCR. Sequencing used a NextSeq 500. Bulk TCR libraries were generated as previously described, with the TCR primers listed in Table S5 used. The Qiagen AllPrep DNA/RNA kit was used to purify total RNA. Before analysis, reads from multiple sequencing runs of the same library were pooled. In the authors' own workflow: Reads were retained only if an exact TCR constant sequence was present, and the retained reads were trimmed to 150 nt and grouped according to their 12-nt molecular barcodes. Within each barcode group, reads were sub-clustered at a 15% Levenshtein threshold, and quality-weighted consensus sequences were built per RNA molecule. Non-functional sequences were removed, as were lower-count sequences one edit away from another. Based on fitting two negative binomial distributions, any barcode sub-cluster with under 20% of the maximum read count was discarded. TCRdb reprocessing: public reads trimmed at Q25 with fastp, clones called with MiXCR, in-frame beta chains kept. Identical CDR3 proteins give one entry, which carries the most common genes and DNA. TCRdb's processing, not the authors' own work, is the source of the V and J calls. Recorded for this sample are 490,000 or so distinct CDR3 sequences; roughly 25% of them occurred a single time. The top ten constitute roughly 0.79% of the sample.

Study-wide conclusions, independent of this receptor: The sizes of highly expanded clones could end up underestimated when identical TCR molecules share a barcode. In CMV-specific effector cells, clones with more than 20 RNA copies contained over 97% of molecules, whereas in naive cells such clones contained under 1% of molecules. Without barcode sub-clustering, chimeric consensus sequences inflated TCR diversity; chimeras reached as high as 47%. Spiked-in Jurkat TCR RNA (approximately 9 copies' worth), which is not part of the donor repertoire, was contained in the naive libraries. Spiked-in Jurkat TCR RNA equal to a single cell's worth was reported to be detectable even within 1,200,000 naive CD8 T cells. Modeling gave about 3.3 recovered TCR RNA copies per cell versus approximately 11 by digital PCR, implying approximately 30% capture efficiency.

The source material was naive CD8+ T cells from blood, with Jurkat cell RNA spiked in. The meaning of the sample's cell subset or site label: FACS-sorted CD8+CD4-CCR7+CD45RA+ naive T cells. The chain is made from TRBV7-2 and TRBJ2-2; 14 bases in between match TRBD2. This clonotype was obtained from a human donor in good health. Some libraries in this study had Jurkat cell RNA spiked in. The nucleotide sequence reads as follows: TGTGCCAGCAGCTTAGGACCGGGACTAGCGGGGGCGAACACCGGGGAGCTGTTTTTT. Protein translation: CASSLGPGLAGANTGELFF.